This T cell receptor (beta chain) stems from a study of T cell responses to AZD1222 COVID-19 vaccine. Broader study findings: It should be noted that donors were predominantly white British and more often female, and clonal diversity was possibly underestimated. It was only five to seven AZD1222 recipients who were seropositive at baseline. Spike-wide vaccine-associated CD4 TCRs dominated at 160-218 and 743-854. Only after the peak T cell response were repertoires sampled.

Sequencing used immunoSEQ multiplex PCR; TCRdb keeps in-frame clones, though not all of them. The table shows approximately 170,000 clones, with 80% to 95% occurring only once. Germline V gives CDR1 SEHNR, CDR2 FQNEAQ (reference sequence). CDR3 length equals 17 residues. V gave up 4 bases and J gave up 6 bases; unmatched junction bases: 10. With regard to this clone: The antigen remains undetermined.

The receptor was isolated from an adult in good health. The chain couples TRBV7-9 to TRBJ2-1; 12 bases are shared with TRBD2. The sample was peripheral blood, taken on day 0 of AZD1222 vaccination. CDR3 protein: CASSSWTSGALRNEQFF. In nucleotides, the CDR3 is TGTGCCAGCAGCTCCTGGACTAGCGGGGCCCTGCGCAATGAGCAGTTCTTC.